A selection of T cell receptor beta chains follows, all from one sample in a study of shared clonotypes between healthy human individuals. Libraries were prepared by immunoSEQ multiplex PCR; TCRdb keeps only in-frame clonotypes and omits some of them. The sample contains 2 million or so clones, approximately 95% of which appear only once. Input material: naive CD8+ T cells sorted from blood. These receptors all come from a man aged 18 to 29 in good health. The CDR3 runs from the conserved cysteine through the conserved F or W. D genes are given only for firm matches. Expanded clones are given a class, and other clones once, few, many or no size at all.

J | V | D | size | DNA | CDR3
TRBJ2-3 | TRBV28 | . | . | TGTGCCAGCAGTTTGGGGAGCCGGCAGAGCACAGATACGCAGTATTTT | CASSLGSRQSTDTQYF
TRBJ2-1 | TRBV5-8 | . | . | TGTGCCAGCAGCTTGGAGGTATACAATGAGCAGTTCTTC | CASSLEVYNEQFF
TRBJ2-3 | TRBV7-6 | . | once | TGTGCCAGCAGCCCTACGATTCGACAGGCCGCAGATACGCAGTATTTT | CASSPTIRQAADTQYF
TRBJ2-7 | TRBV5-6 | . | . | TGTGCCAGCAGCTTGGCGGTGGAGGGAAGCGCCTACGAGCAGTACTTC | CASSLAVEGSAYEQYF
TRBJ1-1 | TRBV7-6 | TRBD1 | . | TGTGCCAGCAGCGCCCGACAGGGATTGAACACTGAAGCTTTCTTT | CASSARQGLNTEAFF
TRBJ2-7 | TRBV9 | . | . | TGTGCCAGCAGCGTAGCCAGCAACCCCTCCTACGAGCAGTACTTC | CASSVASNPSYEQYF
TRBJ1-5 | TRBV5-6 | . | once | TGTGCCAGCAGCGACTCGGACAACACGGCGAGTCAGCCCCAGCATTTT | CASSDSDNTASQPQHF
TRBJ1-1 | TRBV28 | . | . | TGTGCCAGCAGCCGGGCGGGGAGCGAAGCTTTCTTT | CASSRAGSEAFF
TRBJ1-5 | TRBV15 | TRBD1 | . | TGTGCCACCAGCGTAGAAGGGACAGGGAATCAGCCCCAGCATTTT | CATSVEGTGNQPQHF
TRBJ2-7 | TRBV13 | . | . | TGTGCCAGCAGCACCGGGCGGAACTTCTACGAGCAGTACTTC | CASSTGRNFYEQYF
TRBJ2-3 | TRBV27 | . | . | TGTGCCAGCAGTGGGCCTAGGGCAGATACGCAGTATTTT | CASSGPRADTQYF
TRBJ1-1 | TRBV30 | . | . | TGTGCCTGGAGTGTACGGGAAATGAACACTGAAGCTTTCTTT | CAWSVREMNTEAFF
TRBJ2-7 | TRBV5-1 | . | . | TGCGCCAGCAGCTTGGAACCGGGACCGAACTTCGAGCAGTACTTC | CASSLEPGPNFEQYF
TRBJ2-2 | TRBV7-9 | TRBD1 | . | TGTGCCAGCAGCTCGCCGGGACAGGGGACCGGGGAGCTGTTTTTT | CASSSPGQGTGELFF
TRBJ2-5 | TRBV7-8 | TRBD1 | once | TGTGCCAGCAGCAAAAGGGCGGGACAGGCGGGAGAGACCCAGTACTTC | CASSKRAGQAGETQYF
TRBJ2-5 | TRBV28 | TRBD2 | . | TGTGCCAGCAGTTCCCCGAGGCAGCGGGGATTCCAAGAGACCCAGTACTTC | CASSSPRQRGFQETQYF
TRBJ2-2 | TRBV29-1 | . | . | TGCAGCGCCCGAGCTGGGGGAACCGGGGAGCTGTTTTTT | CSARAGGTGELFF
TRBJ2-2 | TRBV7-8 | . | . | TGTGCCAGCAGCTCAATCCCTAGCTCGGGGGAGCTGTTTTTT | CASSSIPSSGELFF
TRBJ1-3 | TRBV4-3 | . | once | TGCGCCAGCAGGGGCGGCAGGGGCACTGGAAACACCATATATTTT | CASRGGRGTGNTIYF
TRBJ1-1 | TRBV28 | . | . | TGTGCCAGCAGTTTATACCCGGGGGCAGGGAACACTGAAGCTTTCTTT | CASSLYPGAGNTEAFF
TRBJ1-2 | TRBV25-1 | . | . | TGTGCCAGCAGTGACCGAGACGGGAACTATGGCTACACCTTC | CASSDRDGNYGYTF
TRBJ2-7 | TRBV5-8 | TRBD1 | . | TGTGCCAGCAGCCCGGGGACAGGGCCCCACTCCTACGAGCAGTACTTC | CASSPGTGPHSYEQYF
TRBJ2-7 | TRBV27 | . | . | TGTGCCAGCAGTTTATATGGGACGGGAGCCTACGAGCAGTACTTC | CASSLYGTGAYEQYF
TRBJ2-1 | TRBV7-9 | TRBD1 | once | TGTGCCAGCAGCTTAGTGGGACAGGGGGGCTACAATGAGCAGTTCTTC | CASSLVGQGGYNEQFF
TRBJ1-5 | TRBV6-1 | . | . | TGTGCCAGCAGCGGCTTAGAGTTAAGCAATCAGCCCCAGCATTTT | CASSGLELSNQPQHF
TRBJ1-2 | TRBV7-2 | . | . | TGTGCCAGCAGCTTAGGCGGCAGCGCTAACTATGGCTACACCTTC | CASSLGGSANYGYTF
TRBJ2-3 | TRBV5-4 | TRBD1 | . | TGTGCCAGCAGTTTACCCGGGACAGAGCCGGGGGATACGCAGTATTTT | CASSLPGTEPGDTQYF
TRBJ1-6 | TRBV6-1 | . | . | TGTGCCAGCAGTGAAGTCTTTGGACAGTGGGGTTCACCCCTCCACTTT | CASSEVFGQWGSPLHF
TRBJ2-7 | TRBV13 | TRBD1 | . | TGTGCCAGCAGCTTAGGCCCAACAGGGGGCAATCCCTACGAGCAGTACTTC | CASSLGPTGGNPYEQYF
TRBJ2-1 | TRBV7-9 | . | . | TGTGCCAGCAGCTTACGGCAGGGGACTTACAATGAGCAGTTCTTC | CASSLRQGTYNEQFF
TRBJ2-7 | TRBV4-1 | . | . | TGCGCCAGCAGCCCTTCCCTGGGGCCCGGGTACGAGCAGTACTTC | CASSPSLGPGYEQYF
TRBJ2-7 | TRBV2 | TRBD2 | . | TGTGCCAGCCTAGCGGGGGGCTACGAGCAGTACTTC | CASLAGGYEQYF
TRBJ1-1 | TRBV5-6 | . | once | TGTGCCAGCAGCTTCGGGGATCCTGTCGATCCTTTCTTT | CASSFGDPVDPFF
TRBJ2-5 | TRBV5-4 | . | . | TGTGCCAGCAGCGTGGTGACAGGCTACCAAGAGACCCAGTACTTC | CASSVVTGYQETQYF
TRBJ2-3 | TRBV2 | . | . | TGTGCCAGCAGTGTTGGGGGACTCATTACAGATACGCAGTATTTT | CASSVGGLITDTQYF
TRBJ2-7 | TRBV27 | . | once | TGTGCCAGCAGCGCCGAGCGCTTCTCCTACGAGCAGTACTTC | CASSAERFSYEQYF
TRBJ1-2 | TRBV5-6 | . | . | TGTGCCAGCACCCACGGGGGGGGAAGCTATGGCTACACCTTC | CASTHGGGSYGYTF
TRBJ1-4 | TRBV9 | . | . | TGTGCCAGCAGCTCTCGAAGTGGGGAGGAAAAACTGTTTTTT | CASSSRSGEEKLFF
TRBJ1-3 | TRBV6-1 | . | . | TGTGCCAGCAGTGAAGCGGCGTTACGTGGAAACACCATATATTTT | CASSEAALRGNTIYF
TRBJ1-2 | TRBV14 | TRBD1 | . | TGTGCCAGCAGCCAAGGGGAGGGACAGGGGTTTGGCTACACCTTC | CASSQGEGQGFGYTF
TRBJ2-3 | TRBV10-3 | TRBD2 | . | TGTGCCATCAGTGAGCCGACTAGCGGGGTTCCTAGCACAGATACGCAGTATTTT | CAISEPTSGVPSTDTQYF
TRBJ1-5 | TRBV10-3 | TRBD1 | . | TGTGCCATCAGTTCGACAGGGGGTAGCAATCAGCCCCAGCATTTT | CAISSTGGSNQPQHF
TRBJ1-1 | TRBV6-5 | . | . | TGTGCCAGCAGTTACGGGTTACCGGGGACTGAAGCTTTCTTT | CASSYGLPGTEAFF
TRBJ1-5 | TRBV2 | . | . | TGTGCCAGCGGTGACCGGCAGCCCCAGCATTTT | CASGDRQPQHF
TRBJ1-5 | TRBV27 | TRBD1 | . | TGTGCCAGCAGTTCCTGGACAGGGTCAAATCAGCCCCAGCATTTT | CASSSWTGSNQPQHF
TRBJ1-6 | TRBV4-1 | . | . | TGCGCCAGCAGCCGCAGCCCGGGCATCAATAATTCACCCCTCCACTTT | CASSRSPGINNSPLHF
TRBJ2-7 | TRBV13 | . | . | TGTGCCAGCAGCCACGCAACGGACTCCTACGAGCAGTACTTC | CASSHATDSYEQYF
TRBJ2-3 | TRBV7-9 | TRBD2 | . | TGTGCCAGCAGCTCCCTAGCTGGACTAGCGGGAGTCGGAACAGATACGCAGTATTTT | CASSSLAGLAGVGTDTQYF
TRBJ2-1 | TRBV19 | . | . | TGTGCCAGTAGTTCCCCCCTGGTTAGGGGTTTCAATGAGCAGTTCTTC | CASSSPLVRGFNEQFF